This paragraph reports one TCR beta chain. What it binds is not known. Assay: immunoSEQ multiplex PCR; the TCRdb copy retains only in-frame clones and omits some. This table has 150,000 to 180,000 clones, roughly 94% appearing once. This specimen comes from a study of OX40 agonist ivuxolimab in advanced cancers. Study-wide results and limits: On average, CD8+ T cells had more expanded clones than CD4+. Both CD4+ and CD8+ T cell populations in blood had undergone clonal expansion by week 6 at 0.1 to 3.0 mg/kg.

The sequencing here drew on CD4+ or CD8+ T cells sorted from blood, taken in a trial of the OX40 agonist ivuxolimab. The clonotype comes from an adult with an advanced solid tumor such as melanoma, head and neck, liver or kidney cancer.

CDR3 nucleotide sequence: TGTGCCAGCAGCTCCCGACTAGCGGGGGATGACCGGGAGCTGTTTTTT. Translating gives CASSSRLAGDDRELFF. J is TRBJ2-2 and V is TRBV9, with 12 bases fitting TRBD2. In germline, CDR1 is SGDLS, CDR2 YYNGEE. CDR3 length: 16 residues. Trimming took 4 bases from V and 9 from J; bases not matched to a gene: 10.